The sequence of this TCR beta chain was determined in a study of blood T cell repertoires in COVID-19. Study at large: In each case, the material was cDNA or gDNA derived from T cells, B-cell-depleted T cells, or PBMCs.

V lost 0 bases, J lost 4 bases, and 8 bases stayed unmatched. There are 17 residues in the CDR3. Germline V gene sequence: CDR1 SGHTA, CDR2 FQGNSA. Authors' data handling: Amplified reference gene primers provided the basis for estimating nucleated cell counts. Produced via immunoSEQ multiplex PCR; TCRdb's table is partial and in-frame only. Clonal size and the V and J genes are those of that table, whereas D and trimming came from the DNA. The table includes some 250,000 clones, roughly nine tenths detected once. The sequence was collected from a man in his fifties or sixties with acute or convalescent COVID-19. This chain joins TRBV7-2 and TRBJ2-3; 9 bases are a match to TRBD2. Sequencing was carried out using peripheral blood. The CDR3 region is CASSLAFSGRRADTQYF. Written as DNA, the CDR3 is TGTGCCAGCAGCTTAGCGTTTAGCGGGAGAAGGGCAGATACGCAGTATTTT.